This T cell receptor (beta chain) was observed in a study of T-cell reconstitution after alpha-beta-depleted transplantation in children. A TCRbeta library incorporating unique molecular identifiers was prepared. TCRdb analysed the PCR reads with MiXCR anew, one entry per CDR3 protein. The table includes around 700,000 distinct CDR3 sequences, 13% detected once. Study conclusions and caveats: In some patients, recipient T cells and intrathymic progenitors surviving conditioning explained high day-60 diversity.

This clonotype has only a few counts. What it recognizes is unknown. This CDR3 has 12 amino acids. V lost 8 bases and J 6 bases, leaving 13 bases between the germline ends. This sample comprised PBMCs, obtained before TCRalphabeta/CD19-depleted stem cell transplant. This TCR was recovered from a girl aged 2-10 years with congenital amegakaryocytic thrombocytopenia, due to receive a stem cell transplant. The J gene is TRBJ1-2, the V gene TRBV12-3 or TRBV12-4; TRBD1 might be the D (6 bases). The CDR3 DNA reads TGTGCCAGCTCCGGGACACCCAATGGCTACACCTTC. Translated, it gives CASSGTPNGYTF.